These 24 T cell receptor beta chains were all obtained from the same sample, sequenced in a study of blood T cell repertoires in COVID-19. Some clones are missing from TCRdb's copy, which holds only in-frame ones; the method was immunoSEQ multiplex PCR. The data contain approximately 170,000 clones, around four fifths of them seen just once; the ten biggest clones take up roughly 8.1%. The sample taken for sequencing was peripheral blood. The source of these receptors is a woman older than 75 with COVID-19, enrolled during active disease.

This rearrangement joins TRBV11-2 to TRBJ2-2; 10 bases align to TRBD2. J lost 5 bases, V lost 8 bases, and 14 bases had no gene match. The CDR3 totals 17 residues. The germline V gene has CDR1 SGHAT and CDR2 FQNNGV. The DNA of the CDR3 is TGTGCCAGCCCTACGAGGTCCACTAGCGGGATAACCGGGGAGCTGTTTTTT. This codes for CASPTRSTSGITGELFF.

This clone was counted between two and nine times. The chain combines TRBV7-2 with TRBJ1-2, with a weak D call TRBD1 (5 bases). The germline V and J ends were trimmed by 0 bases and 0 bases, with 14 bases remaining between them. Germline CDR1 SGHTA, CDR2 FQGNSA. There are 17 residues in the CDR3. CDR3: CASSLALGGTTNYGYTF. The CDR3 nucleotides are TGTGCCAGCAGCTTAGCGTTGGGGGGGACGACTAACTATGGCTACACCTTC.

The chain joins TRBV4-1 to TRBJ2-2; 13 nucleotides align to TRBD2. V was pared by 3 bases and J by 1 base, with 11 bases of the junction left unmatched. CDR1 is MGHRA and CDR2 is YSYEKL in the germline V gene. The CDR3 extends over 20 amino acids. CDR3 loop: CASSHNLRLAGGKNTGELFF. The CDR3 DNA is TGCGCCAGCAGCCACAACCTCCGACTAGCGGGGGGAAAGAACACCGGGGAGCTGTTTTTT.

The CDR3 protein is CASSQQTSGFQETQYF. Written as DNA, the CDR3 is TGTGCCAGCAGCCAACAGACTAGCGGGTTCCAAGAGACCCAGTACTTC. The gene calls are TRBV4-2 and TRBJ2-5, with 10 bases matching TRBD2. Germline V gene sequence: CDR1 LGHNA, CDR2 YNFKEQ. The CDR3 runs to 16 residues. V trimming: 2 bases; J trimming: 1 base; junction bases outside the gene matches: 4.

This clone is a singleton in its sample. The gene calls are TRBV6-1 and TRBJ1-5, with TRBD1 matching over 7 bases. The CDR3 extends over 15 amino acids. Germline V CDR1 and CDR2: MNHNS, SASEGT. V lost 1 base to trimming and J lost 7 bases; unmatched junction nucleotides: 7. The CDR3 coding sequence is TGTGCCAGCAGTGAAGTCGACAGGGTGGGGCAGCCCCAGCATTTT. Amino acids: CASSEVDRVGQPQHF.

In the case of this clone: No conserved phenylalanine or tryptophan is present at the end of the CDR3, so a read error is the likely explanation. The DNA is omitted, as the CDR3 cannot be located on it reliably, and the CDR3 follows TCRdb's listing. The gene calls are TRBV10-1 and TRBJ1-6; no DNA check was done on the table's D call, TRBD1. A total of 11 residues make up the CDR3, ends included. CDR1 and CDR2 (germline): WNHNN, SYGVQD (reference sequence). The CDR3 spells CASTPGGLWGP.

The chain has TRBV6-6 and TRBJ1-3; D is perhaps TRBD1 (5 bases). Germline V CDR1 and CDR2: MNHNY, SVGAGI (reference sequence). The CDR3 has 11 amino acids. V shed 11 bases and J shed 8 bases, with 13 bases lying between them. The CDR3 protein is CACGAAYTIYF. CDR3 bases: TGTGCCTGCGGGGCCGCCTACACCATATATTTT.

The chain carries TRBV5-4 and TRBJ2-2, with 15 bases that match TRBD2. V lost 4 bases, J lost 0 bases, and 4 bases stayed unmatched. The CDR3 contains 18 residues. Germline V gene lookup returns CDR1 SGHNT and CDR2 YYREEE (reference sequence). CDR3 in DNA: TGTGCCAGCAGCAGGGGACTAGCGGGGGGACCGAACACCGGGGAGCTGTTTTTT. Protein product: CASSRGLAGGPNTGELFF.

The chain joins TRBV16 to TRBJ2-5; D possibly corresponds to TRBD1 (7 bases). Per the germline V gene, CDR1 is KGHSY and CDR2 is FQNENV. This CDR3 region has 14 residues. With 3 bases removed from V and 5 bases from J, the gap between germline ends came to 13 bases. CDR3 sequence reads: CASSQLQGRETQYF. CDR3 coding DNA: TGTGCCAGCAGCCAGCTACAGGGGAGGGAGACCCAGTACTTC.

The table lists this clone with a count of one. V gene TRBV4-1 combines with J gene TRBJ2-4, with a possible D match to TRBD2 (6 bases). Germline V gene lookup returns CDR1 MGHRA and CDR2 YSYEKL. V lost 0 bases, J lost 3 bases, and 15 bases lay in between. The CDR3 is 17 amino acids. CDR3 in amino acids: CASSQEIGGWGKNIQYF. The CDR3 nucleotides are TGCGCCAGCAGCCAAGAGATTGGGGGGTGGGGCAAAAACATTCAGTACTTC.

The chain uses TRBV5-1 and TRBJ2-5; 10 bases map to TRBD2. The CDR3 contains 13 residues. V shed 5 bases and J 4 bases; nucleotides not matched to a gene: 2. Germline V gene lookup returns CDR1 SGHRS and CDR2 YFSETQ. CDR3 DNA sequence: TGCGCCAGCAGAGCTAGCGGGGGAGAGACCCAGTACTTC. This codes for CASRASGGETQYF.

The chain carries TRBV7-3 and TRBJ2-5; 8 bases line up with TRBD2. Germline loops: CDR1 SGHTA, CDR2 FQGTGA. The CDR3 has 15 amino acids. With 5 bases clipped from V and 2 bases from J, the junction kept 7 bases outside the gene matches. DNA for the CDR3: TGTGCCAGCAGCCAGGGCGGGGGGAGGCAAGAGACCCAGTACTTC. This gives the protein CASSQGGGRQETQYF.

This clone has more than one count but fewer than ten. The chain combines TRBV19 with TRBJ1-6; TRBD1 agrees at 9 bases. Trimming cost V 0 bases and J 10 bases; bases outside gene matches: 10. Germline V gene lookup returns CDR1 LNHDA and CDR2 SQIVND (reference sequence). This CDR3 has 17 residues. The CDR3 here is CASSIDTGGRPHSPLHF. In nucleotides, the CDR3 is TGTGCCAGTAGTATAGATACAGGGGGCCGCCCACACTCACCCCTCCACTTT.

V usage is TRBV9 and J usage is TRBJ2-6, with TRBD2 matching over 7 bases. V lost 2 bases and J lost 4; bases outside the gene matches: 3. Germline V gene sequence: CDR1 SGDLS, CDR2 YYNGEE. The CDR3 sequence is 15 residues long. The CDR3 region is CASSVGGIGANVLTF. As DNA, the CDR3 is TGTGCCAGCAGCGTGGGAGGGATAGGGGCCAACGTCCTGACTTTC.

There are a few counts of this clone. The chain carries TRBV27 and TRBJ2-1; 13 bases line up with TRBD2. Germline V gives CDR1 MNHEY, CDR2 SMNVEV (reference sequence). This CDR3 region has 19 residues. The V segment lost 7 bases and the J segment 0 bases; nucleotides outside the gene matches: 12. This CDR3 is CASTPGWTSGGSSYNEQFF. In nucleotides, the CDR3 is TGTGCCAGCACTCCTGGGTGGACTAGCGGGGGTAGCTCCTACAATGAGCAGTTCTTC.

The genes are TRBV25-1 and TRBJ1-6; D is unclear. The CDR3 covers 15 residues. V was shortened by 4 bases and J by 0 bases, with 7 bases between the two germline ends. The V gene's germline CDR1 is MGHDK and CDR2 SYGVNS. The CDR3 DNA sequence: TGTGCCAGCAGTGGGCAGAACTCCTATAATTCACCCCTCCACTTT. Translated: CASSGQNSYNSPLHF.

The chain employs TRBV5-1 and TRBJ2-7, with TRBD1 as a possible D gene (8 bases). Trimming shortened V by 2 bases and J by 3 bases, and 15 bases separated the two germline ends. Germline loops: CDR1 SGHRS, CDR2 YFSETQ. This CDR3 is built from 15 residues. The CDR3 loop is CASSLGTGGGYEQYF. CDR3 DNA: TGCGCCAGCAGCTTAGGGACAGGCGGGGGCTACGAGCAGTACTTC.

A few counts support this clone. The gene calls are TRBV9 and TRBJ2-7, with 8 bases aligning to TRBD2. Germline V gene data show CDR1 as SGDLS and CDR2 as YYNGEE. Losses at the gene ends were 5 bases for V and 4 bases for J; bases not matched to a gene: 8. The CDR3 totals 14 residues. The CDR3, as DNA: TGTGCCAGCAGTCCTGGACTAGCAGGGTACGAGCAGTACTTC. Amino acid sequence: CASSPGLAGYEQYF.

This sequence joins TRBV15 and TRBJ1-4; 11 nucleotides align to TRBD1. CDR3 length: 17 residues. V was clipped by 5 bases and J by 4 bases; unmatched bases: 9. Per the germline V gene, CDR1 is LNHNV and CDR2 is YYDKDF (reference sequence). CDR3 in amino acids: CATSGGQGDSGNEKLFF. CDR3 nucleotide sequence: TGTGCCACCAGCGGGGGACAGGGGGACTCGGGTAATGAAAAACTGTTTTTT. The variable domain in full, with the rest retrieved from reference TRBV15 and TRBJ1-4, is DAMVIQNPRYQVTQFGKPVTLSCSQTLNHNVMYWYQQKSSQAPKLLFHYYDKDFNNEADTPDNFQSRRPNTSFCFLDIRSPGLGDTAMYLCATSGGQGDSGNEKLFFGSGTQLSVL.

V gene TRBV27 combines with J gene TRBJ1-2; weak D call: TRBD1 (6 bases). V lost 7 bases, J lost 8 bases, and 20 bases lay in between. There are 14 residues in the CDR3. Germline lookup yields CDR1 MNHEY and CDR2 SMNVEV (reference sequence). CDR3 DNA: TGTGCCAGCATAGTCAGGGGATGGGAAAAAGGCTACACCTTC. Protein: CASIVRGWEKGYTF.

This clone was observed a handful of times. V usage is TRBV2 and J usage is TRBJ1-4; 8 bases are shared with TRBD1. The CDR3 has 14 amino acids. With 5 bases clipped from V and 7 bases from J, the junction kept 6 bases outside the gene matches. CDR1 and CDR2 (germline): SNHLY, FYNNEI. The CDR3 loop is CASSPGTGGEKLFF. Here the CDR3 DNA reads TGTGCCAGCAGTCCAGGGACAGGAGGTGAAAAACTGTTTTTT.

This clone was seen a handful of times. The rearrangement joins TRBV4-1 to TRBJ2-7, with D possibly TRBD2 on 5 matching bases. Trimming took 0 bases from V and 2 from J, leaving 11 bases between them. CDR3 length: 15 residues. Per germline, CDR1 MGHRA and CDR2 YSYEKL. The CDR3 reads CASSQEVSATYEQYF. DNA of the CDR3: TGCGCCAGCAGCCAAGAGGTTAGCGCAACCTACGAGCAGTACTTC.

The chain carries TRBV7-3 and TRBJ1-2; no clear D gene. V lost 4 bases and J lost 4, with 13 bases in between. This CDR3 spans 14 amino acids. Germline CDR1 is SGHTA and CDR2 is FQGTGA. The CDR3 DNA sequence: TGTGCCAGCAGCTCCGGTAGCACCGCCTATGGCTACACCTTC. Translating it yields CASSSGSTAYGYTF.

The rearrangement links TRBV7-3 to TRBJ1-1; no firm D call. The CDR3 length is 13 residues. The V gene lost 4 bases and the J gene lost 1 base, with 7 bases spanning the gap. The germline CDR1 and CDR2 sequences are SGHTA and FQGTGA. CDR3 bases: TGTGCCAGCAGCTCTGACTCGAACACTGAAGCTTTCTTT. As protein: CASSSDSNTEAFF.